The text below deals with one T cell receptor beta chain. Its target is not known. The germline V gene has CDR1 SGHAT and CDR2 FQNNGV. This CDR3 is 15 amino acids long. Trimming cost V 5 bases and J 4 bases; bases outside gene matches: 9. The record originates from a study of cytomegalovirus exposure and HLA in healthy donors. 13 Jbeta primers and 60 Vbeta primers were used for the PCR. Clones were read by immunoSEQ multiplex PCR, and TCRdb kept only the in-frame ones, dropping some. The table records roughly 120,000 clones, approximately 80% of them present only once. Whole-study results and caveats: The listing of 150 or so TCR beta chains classed them as cytomegalovirus-associated.

The chain recombines TRBV11-2 with TRBJ2-7; TRBD2 aligns across 9 bases. Material: PBMCs. This TCR came from a woman between 18 and 29 years old in good health and CMV-seronegative. CDR3 nucleotide sequence: TGTGCCAGCAGCCTACTAGCGGGCCGACTATACGAGCAGTACTTC. It codes for CASSLLAGRLYEQYF.